This T cell receptor (beta chain) came from a study of shared clonotypes between healthy human individuals. Study background: Per-donor plates numbered three CD4 naive, three CD4 memory, two CD8 naive and one CD8 memory. Study-wide results and limits: Deeper or shallower sequencing was expected to change how clonotypes are shared among donors.

Turning to this clone: Its antigen is not identified.

When replicate PCRs were run on sorted subsets, they used around 200 ng DNA, about 31,000 T cell genomes. Libraries were prepared by immunoSEQ multiplex PCR; TCRdb keeps only in-frame clonotypes and omits some of them. Of some 2 million clones listed, about 95% are singletons. The naive CD8 population came from CD45RO-negative cells selected for CCR7, without terminally differentiated effector memory CD45RA+ cells. The germline V gene encodes CDR1 SGHDT and CDR2 YYEEEE. V lost 0 bases and J 2 bases, leaving 10 bases between the germline ends. The CDR3 consists of 15 residues. The source of this sequence is a man between 18 and 29 years old in good health. What was sequenced was naive CD8+ T cells sorted from blood. The chain combines TRBV5-6 with TRBJ2-3; D is ambiguous. This CDR3 reads CASSLDGRHTDTQYF. DNA of the CDR3: TGTGCCAGCAGCTTGGATGGTAGACACACAGATACGCAGTATTTT.